This T cell receptor (beta chain) originates from a study of blood T cells in healthy people across ages. The second PCR ran roughly 7 to 12 cycles with a sample-barcoded 5' primer and J-beta primers. Via MiXCR, TCRdb re-called the 5' RACE reads, giving one row per CDR3 protein. The data contain 650,000 or so distinct CDR3 sequences, 52% of them seen just once; the ten biggest clones take up around an eighth. V lost 2 bases and J lost 4; bases outside the gene matches: 6. Germline V gene sequence: CDR1 LGHDT, CDR2 YNNKEL (reference sequence). This CDR3 region has 16 residues. This clonotype was found many times.

V is TRBV3-1 and J is TRBJ2-1, with 9 positions matching TRBD2. The sequenced sample consisted of blood. The sequence was obtained from an elderly woman in good health. The CDR3 is CASSQFLAGLYNEQFF. DNA of the CDR3: TGTGCCAGCAGCCAATTCCTAGCGGGACTGTACAATGAGCAGTTCTTC.